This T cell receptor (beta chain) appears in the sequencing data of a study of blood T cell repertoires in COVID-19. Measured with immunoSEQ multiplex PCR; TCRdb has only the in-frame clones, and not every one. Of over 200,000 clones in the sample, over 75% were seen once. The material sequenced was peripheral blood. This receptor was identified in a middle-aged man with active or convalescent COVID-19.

Here the CDR3 DNA reads TGTGCCAGCAGCCAAGTAGGTCAGGGGTTTTTTAGCTACACCTTC. It specifies CASSQVGQGFFSYTF. The chain uses TRBV3-1 (or the pseudogene TRBV3-2) and TRBJ1-2; perhaps TRBD1 as D (6 bases). Germline V gene sequence: CDR1 LGHDT, CDR2 YNNKEL (reference sequence). The CDR3 covers 15 residues. V shed 1 base and J shed 9 bases, with 18 bases lying between them.